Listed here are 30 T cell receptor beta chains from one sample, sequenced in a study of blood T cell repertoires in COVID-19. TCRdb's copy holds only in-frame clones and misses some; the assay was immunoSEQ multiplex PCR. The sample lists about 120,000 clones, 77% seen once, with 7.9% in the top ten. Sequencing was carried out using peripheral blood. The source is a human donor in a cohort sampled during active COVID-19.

DNA of the CDR3: TGTGCCAGCAGCCCTGGGACAGGGGATCTAGCTTTCTTT. Its protein product is CASSPGTGDLAFF. The gene calls are TRBV9 and TRBJ1-1; the match to TRBD1 covers 10 bases. Looked up from germline, CDR1 is SGDLS and CDR2 is YYNGEE. J was trimmed by 10 bases and V by 4 bases; bases with no gene match: 7. The CDR3 sequence is 13 residues long.

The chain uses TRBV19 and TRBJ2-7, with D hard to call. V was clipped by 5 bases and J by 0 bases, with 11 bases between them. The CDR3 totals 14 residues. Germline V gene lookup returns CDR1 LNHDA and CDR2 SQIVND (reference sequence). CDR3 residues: CASSFGSSSYEQYF. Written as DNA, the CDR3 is TGTGCCAGTAGTTTTGGTTCCAGCTCCTACGAGCAGTACTTC.

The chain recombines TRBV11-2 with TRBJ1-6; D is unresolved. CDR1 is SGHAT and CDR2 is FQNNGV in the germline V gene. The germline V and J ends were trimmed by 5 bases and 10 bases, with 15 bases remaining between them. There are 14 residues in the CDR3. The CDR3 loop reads CASSPLRARSPLHF. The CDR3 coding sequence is TGTGCCAGCAGCCCGCTGAGGGCTCGATCACCCCTCCACTTT.

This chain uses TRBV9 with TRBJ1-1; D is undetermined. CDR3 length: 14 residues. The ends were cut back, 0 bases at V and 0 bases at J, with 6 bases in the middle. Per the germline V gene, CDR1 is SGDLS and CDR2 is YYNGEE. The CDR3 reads CASSVDSLNTEAFF. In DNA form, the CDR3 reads TGTGCCAGCAGCGTAGACAGCCTGAACACTGAAGCTTTCTTT.

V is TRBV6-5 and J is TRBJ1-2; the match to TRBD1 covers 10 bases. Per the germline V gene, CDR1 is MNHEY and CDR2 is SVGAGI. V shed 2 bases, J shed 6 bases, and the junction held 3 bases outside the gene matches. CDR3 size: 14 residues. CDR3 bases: TGTGCCAGCAGTTACGACAGGGGGCTGGATGGCTACACCTTC. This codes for CASSYDRGLDGYTF.

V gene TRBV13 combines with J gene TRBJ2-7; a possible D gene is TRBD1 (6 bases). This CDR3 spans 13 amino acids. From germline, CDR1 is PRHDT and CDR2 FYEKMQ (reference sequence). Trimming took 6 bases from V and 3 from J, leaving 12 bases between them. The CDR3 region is CASSQDRNYEQYF. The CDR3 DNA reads TGTGCCAGCAGTCAAGACAGGAACTACGAGCAGTACTTC.

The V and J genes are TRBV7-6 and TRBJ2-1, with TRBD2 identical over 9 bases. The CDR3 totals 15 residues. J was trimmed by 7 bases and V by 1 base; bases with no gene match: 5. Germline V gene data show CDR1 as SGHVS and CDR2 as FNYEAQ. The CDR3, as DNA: TGTGCCAGCAGCTTAGTTAGCGGGAGTAGAAATGAGCAGTTCTTC. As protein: CASSLVSGSRNEQFF.

In DNA, the CDR3 is TGTGCCAGCAGCCTCGAGGACTACGAGCAGTACTTC. This codes for CASSLEDYEQYF. This chain connects TRBV5-4 to TRBJ2-7; the D is unclear. The CDR3 has 12 amino acids. CDR1 is SGHNT and CDR2 is YYREEE in the germline V gene (reference sequence). The V end was cut by 4 bases, the J end by 3 bases, with 8 bases between. The full variable domain, completed using reference TRBV5-4 and TRBJ2-7, is ETGVTQSPTHLIKTRGQQVTLRCSSQSGHNTVSWYQQALGQGPQFIFQYYREEENGRGNFPPRFSGLQFPNYSSELNVNALELDDSALYLCASSLEDYEQYFGPGTRLTVT.

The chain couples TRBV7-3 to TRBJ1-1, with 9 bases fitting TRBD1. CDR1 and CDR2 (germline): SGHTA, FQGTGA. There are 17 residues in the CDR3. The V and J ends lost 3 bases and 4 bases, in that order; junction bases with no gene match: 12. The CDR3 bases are TGTGCCAGCAGCTTCGGGACAGGGTCCGTTATTTCCACTGAAGCTTTCTTT. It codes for CASSFGTGSVISTEAFF.

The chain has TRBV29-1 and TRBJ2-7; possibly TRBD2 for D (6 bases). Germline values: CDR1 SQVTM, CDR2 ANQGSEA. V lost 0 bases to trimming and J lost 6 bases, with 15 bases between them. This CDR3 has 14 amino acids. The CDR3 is CSVEDGTGGGEQYF. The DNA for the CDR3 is TGCAGCGTTGAAGATGGGACTGGAGGCGGCGAGCAGTACTTC.

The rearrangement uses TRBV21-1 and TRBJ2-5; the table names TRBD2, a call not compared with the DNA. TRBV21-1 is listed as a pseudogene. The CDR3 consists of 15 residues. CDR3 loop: CASSKFGSGQETQYF. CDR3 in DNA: TGTGCCAGCAGCAAATTTGGTAGCGGCCAAGAGACCCAGTACTTC.

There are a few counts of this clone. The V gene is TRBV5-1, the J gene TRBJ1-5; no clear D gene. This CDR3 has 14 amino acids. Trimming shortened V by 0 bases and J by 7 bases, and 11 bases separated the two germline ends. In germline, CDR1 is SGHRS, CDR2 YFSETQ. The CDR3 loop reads CASSLGGVGQPQHF. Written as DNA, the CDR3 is TGCGCCAGCAGCTTGGGCGGGGTGGGGCAGCCCCAGCATTTT.

CDR3 region: CASSESFSYGYTF. For the CDR3, the DNA is TGTGCCAGCAGTGAAAGCTTTAGCTATGGCTACACCTTC. The rearrangement joins TRBV25-1 to TRBJ1-2, with unresolved D. The CDR3 sequence is 13 residues long. Trimming removed 2 bases from V and 4 bases from J, with 8 bases in between. CDR1 is MGHDK, CDR2 SYGVNS, per germline.

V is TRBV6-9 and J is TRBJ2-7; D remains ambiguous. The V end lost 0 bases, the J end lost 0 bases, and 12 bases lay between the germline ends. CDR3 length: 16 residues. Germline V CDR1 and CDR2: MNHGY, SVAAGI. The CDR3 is CASSYSGVRSSYEQYF. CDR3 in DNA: TGTGCCAGCAGTTATTCAGGCGTGAGGAGCTCCTACGAGCAGTACTTC.

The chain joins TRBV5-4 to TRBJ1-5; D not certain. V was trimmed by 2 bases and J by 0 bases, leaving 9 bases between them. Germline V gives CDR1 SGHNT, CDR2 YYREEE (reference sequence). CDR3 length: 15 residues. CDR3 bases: TGTGCCAGCAGCTTTGAGAAAGATAGCAATCAGCCCCAGCATTTT. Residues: CASSFEKDSNQPQHF.

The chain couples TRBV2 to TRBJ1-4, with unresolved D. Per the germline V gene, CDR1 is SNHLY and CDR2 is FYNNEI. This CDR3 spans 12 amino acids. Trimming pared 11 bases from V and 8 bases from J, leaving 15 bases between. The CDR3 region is CAGGGRGEKLFF. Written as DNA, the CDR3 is TGTGCCGGTGGAGGGCGAGGAGAAAAACTGTTTTTT.

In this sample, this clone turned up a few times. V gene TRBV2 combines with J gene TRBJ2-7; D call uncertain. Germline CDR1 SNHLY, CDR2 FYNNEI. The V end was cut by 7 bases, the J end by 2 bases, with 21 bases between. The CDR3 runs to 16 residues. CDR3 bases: TGTGCCAGCAAAGAGCTAGTCAAAAATCTTCCCTACGAGCAGTACTTC. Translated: CASKELVKNLPYEQYF. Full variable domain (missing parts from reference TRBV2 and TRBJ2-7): EPEVTQTPSHQVTQMGQEVILRCVPISNHLYFYWYRQILGQKVEFLVSFYNNEISEKSEIFDDQFSVERPDGSNFTLKIRSTKLEDSAMYFCASKELVKNLPYEQYFGPGTRLTVT.

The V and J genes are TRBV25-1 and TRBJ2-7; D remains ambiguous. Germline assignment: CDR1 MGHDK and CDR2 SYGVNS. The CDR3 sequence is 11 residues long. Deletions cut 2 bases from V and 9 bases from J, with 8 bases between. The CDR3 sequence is CASSENFGQYF. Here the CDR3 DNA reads TGTGCCAGCAGTGAAAACTTTGGGCAGTACTTC.

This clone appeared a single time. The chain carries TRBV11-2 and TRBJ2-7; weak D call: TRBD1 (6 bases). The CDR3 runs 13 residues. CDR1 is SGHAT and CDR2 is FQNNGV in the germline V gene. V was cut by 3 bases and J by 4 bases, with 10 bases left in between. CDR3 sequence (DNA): TGTGCCAGCAGCTTGGGACAATTTTACGAGCAGTACTTC. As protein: CASSLGQFYEQYF.

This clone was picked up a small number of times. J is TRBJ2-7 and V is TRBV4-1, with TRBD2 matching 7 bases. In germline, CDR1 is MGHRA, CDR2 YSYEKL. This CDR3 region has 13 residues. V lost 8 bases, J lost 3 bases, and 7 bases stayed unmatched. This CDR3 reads CASGREFGYEQYF. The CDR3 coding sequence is TGCGCCAGCGGGCGGGAGTTTGGCTACGAGCAGTACTTC.

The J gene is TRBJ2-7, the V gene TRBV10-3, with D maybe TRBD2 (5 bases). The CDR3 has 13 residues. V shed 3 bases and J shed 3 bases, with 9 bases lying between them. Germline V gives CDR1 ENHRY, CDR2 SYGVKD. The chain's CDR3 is CAISDEGIYEQYF. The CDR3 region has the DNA TGTGCCATCAGTGACGAGGGAATCTACGAGCAGTACTTC.

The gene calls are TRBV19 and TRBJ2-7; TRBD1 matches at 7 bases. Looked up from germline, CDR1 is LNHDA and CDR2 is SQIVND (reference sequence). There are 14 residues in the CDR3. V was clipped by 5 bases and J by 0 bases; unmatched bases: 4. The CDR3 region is CASSWGTASYEQYF. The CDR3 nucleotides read TGTGCCAGTAGTTGGGGGACAGCCTCCTACGAGCAGTACTTC.

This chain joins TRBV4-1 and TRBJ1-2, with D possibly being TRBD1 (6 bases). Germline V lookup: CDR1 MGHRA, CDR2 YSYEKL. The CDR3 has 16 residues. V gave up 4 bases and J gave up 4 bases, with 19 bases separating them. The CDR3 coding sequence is TGCGCCAGCAGCCGAGAAACAGGGTCCCCCTCCTATGGCTACACCTTC. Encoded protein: CASSRETGSPSYGYTF.

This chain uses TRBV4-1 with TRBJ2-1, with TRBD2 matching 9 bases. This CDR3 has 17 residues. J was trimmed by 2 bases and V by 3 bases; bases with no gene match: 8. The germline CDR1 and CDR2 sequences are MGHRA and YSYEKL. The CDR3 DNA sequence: TGCGCCAGCAGCCACCCCATTAGCGGGGGAACCTACAATGAGCAGTTCTTC. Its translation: CASSHPISGGTYNEQFF.

CDR3 sequence (DNA): TGTGCCTGGAGCAACAGGGAGAATTCACCCCTCCACTTT. The encoded protein is CAWSNRENSPLHF. The rearrangement uses TRBV30 and TRBJ1-6; D perhaps matches TRBD1 (6 bases). The CDR3 length is 13 residues. Trimming took 3 bases from V and 7 from J, leaving 10 bases between them. CDR1 GTSNPN and CDR2 SVGIG come from the germline V gene (reference sequence).

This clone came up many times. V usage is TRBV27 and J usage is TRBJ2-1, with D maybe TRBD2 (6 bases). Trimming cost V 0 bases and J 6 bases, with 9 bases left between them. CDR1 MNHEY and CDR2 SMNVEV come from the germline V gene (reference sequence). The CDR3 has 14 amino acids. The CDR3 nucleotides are TGTGCCAGCAGTTTATCGGGTAGCGGCAATGAGCAGTTCTTC. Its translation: CASSLSGSGNEQFF.

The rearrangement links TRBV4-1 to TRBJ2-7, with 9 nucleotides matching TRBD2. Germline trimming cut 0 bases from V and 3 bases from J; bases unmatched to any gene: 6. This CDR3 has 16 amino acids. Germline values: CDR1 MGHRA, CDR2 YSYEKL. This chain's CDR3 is CASSQDGSGGSYEQYF. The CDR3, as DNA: TGCGCCAGCAGCCAAGATGGTAGCGGGGGCAGCTACGAGCAGTACTTC.

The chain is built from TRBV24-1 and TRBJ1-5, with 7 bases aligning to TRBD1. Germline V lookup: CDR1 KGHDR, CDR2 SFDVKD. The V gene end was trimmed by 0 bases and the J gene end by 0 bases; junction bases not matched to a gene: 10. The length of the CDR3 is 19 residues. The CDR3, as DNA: TGTGCCACCAGTGATTTGGAATCCGACAGGGCTGATAGCAATCAGCCCCAGCATTTT. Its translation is CATSDLESDRADSNQPQHF.

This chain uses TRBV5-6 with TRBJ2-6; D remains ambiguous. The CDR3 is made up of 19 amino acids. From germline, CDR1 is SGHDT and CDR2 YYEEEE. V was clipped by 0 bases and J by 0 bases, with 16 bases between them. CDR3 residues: CASSLVMGMSSSGANVLTF. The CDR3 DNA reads TGTGCCAGCAGCTTGGTTATGGGCATGTCATCCTCTGGGGCCAACGTCCTGACTTTC.

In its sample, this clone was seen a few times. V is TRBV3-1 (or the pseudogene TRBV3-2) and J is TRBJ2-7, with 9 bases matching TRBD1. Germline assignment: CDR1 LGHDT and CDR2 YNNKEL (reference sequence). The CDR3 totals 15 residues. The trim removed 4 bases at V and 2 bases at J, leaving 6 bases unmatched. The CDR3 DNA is TGTGCCAGCAGCCCCTCGGGGACAGGGACCTACGAGCAGTACTTC. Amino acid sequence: CASSPSGTGTYEQYF.